This entry lists 30 T cell receptor beta chains sequenced from one sample in a study of blood T cells in healthy people across ages. A second PCR, run for 7 to 11 cycles, used a sample-barcoded 5' primer plus a J-beta primer mix. Each CDR3 protein is one row after TCRdb ran MiXCR on the 5' RACE reads. Of roughly 680,000 distinct CDR3 sequences in the sample, approximately 50% were seen once. Source material: blood. Every receptor here comes from a woman aged 60-75 years in good health.

This rearrangement joins TRBV12-3 or TRBV12-4 to TRBJ2-3; 7 bases fit TRBD1. The CDR3 totals 15 residues. Trimming removed 5 bases from V and 5 bases from J; junction bases left unmatched: 10. CDR3 amino acids: CASSQSIYRGDTQYF. The CDR3 region has the DNA TGTGCCAGCAGTCAGTCCATCTACAGGGGAGATACGCAGTATTTT.

The sample holds a few counts of this clonotype. This chain joins TRBV2 and TRBJ2-7; D is undetermined. This CDR3 comprises 12 residues. The germline gives CDR1 SNHLY, CDR2 FYNNEI. V was pared by 4 bases and J by 11 bases, with 15 bases between. The CDR3 protein is CASSAEKVEEYF. CDR3 bases: TGTGCCAGCAGTGCAGAGAAGGTTGAGGAGTACTTC.

The V gene is TRBV21-1, the J gene TRBJ2-7; the table assigns TRBD2, which was not confirmed against the DNA. TRBV21-1 represents a pseudogene. The CDR3 length is 16 residues. The CDR3 is CASSKLFFLAGYEQYF. CDR3 bases: TGTGCCAGCAGCAAATTGTTTTTTCTAGCGGGGTACGAGCAGTACTTC.

The V call is TRBV3-1, the J call TRBJ1-4; TRBD1 agrees at 9 bases. With V trimmed by 3 bases and J by 8 bases, 7 bases remained unmatched. Germline V gives CDR1 LGHDT, CDR2 YNNKEL (reference sequence). This CDR3 is 15 amino acids long. As DNA, the CDR3 is TGTGCCAGCAGCCAGGGGGACAGGGAAGAGGAAAAACTGTTTTTT. It yields the protein CASSQGDREEEKLFF. The full variable domain, rest sourced from reference TRBV3-1 and TRBJ1-4, is DTAVSQTPKYLVTQMGNDKSIKCEQNLGHDTMYWYKQDSKKFLKIMFSYNNKELIINETVPNRFSPKSPDKAHLNLHINSLELGDSAVYFCASSQGDREEEKLFFGSGTQLSVL.

This clonotype was observed a handful of times. This chain links TRBV7-8 with TRBJ1-2; TRBD1 is a possible D gene (6 bases). The germline V and J ends were trimmed by 4 bases and 4 bases, with 13 bases remaining between them. Germline loops: CDR1 SGHVS, CDR2 FQNEAQ. This CDR3 comprises 14 residues. The CDR3 loop reads CASSSGGIGYGYTF. CDR3 coding DNA: TGTGCCAGCAGCTCGGGGGGCATCGGCTATGGCTACACCTTC.

This clonotype has just a few counts. The V call is TRBV4-3, the J call TRBJ2-3; 11 bases map to TRBD2. CDR3 length equals 17 residues. With 1 base clipped from V and 6 bases from J, the junction kept 9 bases outside the gene matches. In germline, CDR1 is LGHNA, CDR2 YSLEER. The CDR3 DNA follows: TGCGCCAGCAGCCAAGCTTCGCTAGCGGGAGGATTGGATACGCAGTATTTT. It specifies CASSQASLAGGLDTQYF.

The chain recombines TRBV20-1 with TRBJ1-2; D remains ambiguous. The CDR3 extends over 11 amino acids. Trimming removed 6 bases at V and 5 bases at J, with 10 bases between. CDR1 and CDR2 (germline): DFQATT, SNEGSKA (reference sequence). Here the CDR3 reads CSAVDGYGYTF. The DNA for the CDR3 is TGCAGTGCCGTCGACGGTTATGGCTACACCTTC.

The rearrangement links TRBV28 to TRBJ1-2, with D unclear. The CDR3 sequence is 15 residues long. Deletions cut 6 bases from V and 8 bases from J, with 22 bases between. The germline V gene has CDR1 MDHEN and CDR2 SYDVKM. The CDR3 DNA follows: TGTGCCAGCAGCCTCCCCCCTGCTACAATCACGGGCTACACCTTC. Its protein product is CASSLPPATITGYTF.

The rearrangement uses TRBV28 and TRBJ2-3; D is unclear. Germline CDR1 is MDHEN and CDR2 is SYDVKM. The CDR3 sequence is 15 residues long. With 5 bases removed from V and 5 bases from J, the gap between germline ends came to 17 bases. DNA for the CDR3: TGTGCCAGCAGTCCTCCCAGTCGGGTGGGAGATACGCAGTATTTT. It translates to CASSPPSRVGDTQYF.

V usage is TRBV9 and J usage is TRBJ2-5; D gene unclear. V was clipped by 7 bases and J by 2 bases, with 12 bases between them. Germline loops: CDR1 SGDLS, CDR2 YYNGEE. The CDR3 runs to 13 residues. The CDR3 sequence is CASARTDQETQYF. In DNA form, the CDR3 reads TGTGCCAGCGCCCGGACGGATCAAGAGACCCAGTACTTC.

The chain is built from TRBV7-2 and TRBJ2-7; 10 bases line up with TRBD1. Unmatched junction bases numbered 9, after V lost 3 bases and J lost 4 bases. There are 16 residues in the CDR3. Per germline, CDR1 SGHTA and CDR2 FQGNSA. The DNA of the CDR3 is TGTGCCAGCAGCTTCCAAACCGGGACAGGGGCGTACGAGCAGTACTTC. Translating it yields CASSFQTGTGAYEQYF.

This clonotype was counted only a few times. This chain connects TRBV27 to TRBJ2-1; possible D gene TRBD2, 7 bases. V lost 6 bases and J 1 base, leaving 10 bases between the germline ends. The CDR3 spans 14 residues. CDR1 is MNHEY and CDR2 is SMNVEV in the germline V gene (reference sequence). The CDR3 here is CASRKGGSYNEQFF. CDR3 in DNA: TGTGCCAGCAGGAAGGGGGGGTCCTACAATGAGCAGTTCTTC.

The V gene is TRBV28, the J gene TRBJ1-4, with unresolved D. This CDR3 is 13 amino acids long. V gave up 2 bases and J gave up 7 bases, with 8 bases separating them. Germline-derived CDR1 and CDR2 are MDHEN and SYDVKM. CDR3 loop: CASSLVVGEKLFF. CDR3 DNA sequence: TGTGCCAGCAGTTTAGTGGTCGGTGAAAAACTGTTTTTT. Filled out from reference TRBV28 and TRBJ1-4, the complete variable domain reads DVKVTQSSRYLVKRTGEKVFLECVQDMDHENMFWYRQDPGLGLRLIYFSYDVKMKEKGDIPEGYSVSREKKERFSLILESASTNQTSMYLCASSLVVGEKLFFGSGTQLSVL.

As for this clonotype: The junction does not match germline at one end; this may be a read error. J is TRBJ1-6 and V is TRBV7-2; D gene ambiguous. CDR1 and CDR2 (germline): SGHTA, FQGNSA. The CDR3 is 13 amino acids. In nucleotides, the CDR3 is TGTGCCAGCAGCTTCGTAACGAATTCACCCCCCCACTTT. Translated, it gives CASSFVTNSPPHF.

This clonotype was observed many times. This sequence joins TRBV12-3 or TRBV12-4 and TRBJ2-1; TRBD2 matches at 13 bases. The V segment lost 7 bases and the J segment 5 bases; nucleotides outside the gene matches: 5. This CDR3 has 15 amino acids. CDR3 sequence reads: CASIKGLAGNNEQFF. The DNA for the CDR3 is TGTGCCAGCATCAAGGGACTAGCGGGAAACAATGAGCAGTTCTTC.

The chain carries TRBV7-2 and TRBJ1-6; 7 bases agree with TRBD1. Trimming removed 0 bases from V and 7 bases from J; junction bases left unmatched: 3. This CDR3 is built from 15 residues. Per the germline V gene, CDR1 is SGHTA and CDR2 is FQGNSA. Written as DNA, the CDR3 is TGTGCCAGCAGCTTAGCACAGGGGATGAATTCACCCCTCCACTTT. Its translation is CASSLAQGMNSPLHF. Full variable domain (outside the CDR3, taken from reference TRBV7-2 and TRBJ1-6): GAGVSQSPSNKVTEKGKDVELRCDPISGHTALYWYRQSLGQGLEFLIYFQGNSAPDKSGLPSDRFSAERTGGSVSTLTIQRTQQEDSAVYLCASSLAQGMNSPLHFGNGTRLTVT.

This clonotype was seen more than once but under ten times. The chain is built from TRBV29-1 and TRBJ2-3; D is possibly TRBD1 or TRBD2 (5 bases each). CDR1 is SQVTM and CDR2 is ANQGSEA in the germline V gene. The V end lost 3 bases, the J end lost 2 bases, and 15 bases lay between the germline ends. CDR3 size: 15 residues. CDR3 nucleotides: TGCAGCGTTGAGGGGCCCGGGGTGATCACAGATACGCAGTATTTT. Translated, it gives CSVEGPGVITDTQYF.

This clonotype was found many times. This sequence joins TRBV20-1 and TRBJ2-7; 13 bases line up with TRBD2. The CDR3 length is 16 residues. The V segment lost 3 bases and the J segment 7 bases; nucleotides outside the gene matches: 12. The V gene's germline CDR1 is DFQATT and CDR2 SNEGSKA (reference sequence). CDR3 nucleotides: TGCAGTGCTAGCCCCGTCACTAGCGGGAGGGCCGTGGAGCAGTACTTC. Amino acid sequence: CSASPVTSGRAVEQYF.

This clonotype occurred a few times. J is TRBJ2-7 and V is TRBV27, with TRBD1 as a possible D gene (6 bases). The CDR3 totals 14 residues. V was cut by 5 bases and J by 4 bases, with 15 bases left in between. Germline values: CDR1 MNHEY, CDR2 SMNVEV (reference sequence). The CDR3: CASSPNRAKYEQYF. The CDR3 coding sequence is TGTGCCAGCAGTCCGAACAGGGCCAAATACGAGCAGTACTTC.

The chain links TRBV20-1 to TRBJ2-1; 10 positions agree with TRBD1. In germline, CDR1 is DFQATT, CDR2 SNEGSKA (reference sequence). The CDR3 contains 13 residues. V lost 5 bases, J lost 15 bases, and 13 bases stayed unmatched. The CDR3 coding sequence is TGCAGTGCTGGATCCGGGACAGGGGCAAGCGGGTTCTTC. This gives the protein CSAGSGTGASGFF.

This chain joins TRBV6-2 or TRBV6-3 and TRBJ2-1; 10 bases are a match to TRBD2. The germline V gene encodes CDR1 MNHEY and CDR2 SVGEGT. The CDR3 has 16 residues. Germline trimming cut 5 bases from V and 10 bases from J; bases unmatched to any gene: 14. CDR3 bases: TGTGCCAGCAGTGGCCGTCCTAGCGGGAGTCCAGAGGAGCAGTTCTTC. Amino acids: CASSGRPSGSPEEQFF.

The chain couples TRBV20-1 to TRBJ2-1; 8 bases are a match to TRBD2. Germline CDR1 and CDR2: DFQATT and SNEGSKA (reference sequence). J lost 0 bases, V lost 5 bases, and 3 bases had no gene match. The CDR3 spans 14 residues. The CDR3 reads CSALSGTSYNEQFF. The CDR3 DNA follows: TGCAGTGCTCTTAGCGGGACCTCCTACAATGAGCAGTTCTTC.

V is TRBV9 and J is TRBJ2-1; 10 nucleotides agree with TRBD2. The CDR3 is 16 residues long. V lost 1 base to trimming and J lost 5 bases; unmatched junction nucleotides: 6. In germline, CDR1 is SGDLS, CDR2 YYNGEE. The CDR3 sequence is CASSVFGLADHNEQFF. The CDR3 nucleotides read TGTGCCAGCAGCGTATTCGGACTAGCGGATCACAATGAGCAGTTCTTC. The full variable domain, rest sourced from reference TRBV9 and TRBJ2-1, is DSGVTQTPKHLITATGQRVTLRCSPRSGDLSVYWYQQSLDQGLQFLIQYYNGEERAKGNILERFSAQQFPDLHSELNLSSLELGDSALYFCASSVFGLADHNEQFFGPGTRLTVL.

The chain uses TRBV29-1 and TRBJ2-4; D ambiguous. Germline V lookup: CDR1 SQVTM, CDR2 ANQGSEA. The CDR3 runs to 13 residues. The ends were cut back, 4 bases at V and 0 bases at J, with 7 bases in the middle. The CDR3 region is CSVVELAKNIQYF. As DNA, the CDR3 is TGCAGCGTTGTGGAGCTAGCCAAAAACATTCAGTACTTC.

V gene TRBV18 combines with J gene TRBJ2-3; D gene uncertain. This CDR3 region has 13 residues. Germline loops: CDR1 KGHSH, CDR2 LQKENI. V lost 5 bases and J 4 bases, leaving 10 bases between the germline ends. CDR3 DNA: TGTGCCAGCTCAAAAGAGAGCTCAGATACGCAGTATTTT. This encodes CASSKESSDTQYF. Supplemented by reference TRBV18 and TRBJ2-3, the full variable domain reads NAGVMQNPRHLVRRRGQEARLRCSPMKGHSHVYWYRQLPEEGLKFMVYLQKENIIDESGMPKERFSAEFPKEGPSILRIQQVVRGDSAAYFCASSKESSDTQYFGPGTRLTVL.

J is TRBJ2-3 and V is TRBV7-2; D uncertain. The CDR3 is 16 amino acids. Germline CDR1 is SGHTA and CDR2 is FQGNSA. V lost 2 bases and J lost 2, with 14 bases in between. CDR3 in amino acids: CASSLSLFIITDTQYF. CDR3 sequence (DNA): TGTGCCAGCAGCTTAAGCCTCTTCATCATCACAGATACGCAGTATTTT. Based on the CDR3 plus reference TRBV7-2 and TRBJ2-3, the full variable domain is GAGVSQSPSNKVTEKGKDVELRCDPISGHTALYWYRQSLGQGLEFLIYFQGNSAPDKSGLPSDRFSAERTGGSVSTLTIQRTQQEDSAVYLCASSLSLFIITDTQYFGPGTRLTVL.

With regard to this clonotype: At one end, the junction sequence differs from germline, possibly due to a read error. The chain joins TRBV11-2 to TRBJ2-6; D not certain. The CDR3 runs to 14 residues. Germline CDR1 and CDR2: SGHAT and FQNNGV. The CDR3 loop reads CASTLLSGANVLTF. CDR3 in DNA: TGTGCCAGCACCTTACTCTCTGGGGCCAACGTCCTGACTTTC.

Points on this clonotype: This may stem from a read error, because a much larger clone lies one nucleotide away. The V and J genes are TRBV28 and TRBJ1-2; D not certain. The CDR3 is made up of 14 amino acids. Per germline, CDR1 MDHEN and CDR2 SYDVKM. In DNA, the CDR3 is TGTGCCAGCAGGGAACAACGCCAAGGGTATGGCTGCACCTTC. It is translated as CASREQRQGYGCTF.

With respect to this clonotype: At one end, the junction sequence differs from germline, possibly due to a read error. This chain joins TRBV20-1 and TRBJ2-5; possible D gene TRBD2, 5 bases. The CDR3 loop spans 15 amino acids. Germline V lookup: CDR1 DFQATT, CDR2 SNEGSKA (reference sequence). The CDR3 region has the DNA TGCAGTGCTAGAGATCGGAGGAGCTTCCAAGAGGCCCAGTACTTC. As protein: CSARDRRSFQEAQYF.

The chain uses TRBV18 and TRBJ2-1; 13 positions agree with TRBD2. Germline-derived CDR1 and CDR2 are KGHSH and LQKENI. This CDR3 is 17 amino acids long. V gave up 5 bases and J gave up 0 bases; unmatched junction bases: 4. In DNA, the CDR3 is TGTGCCAGCTCAACGGGACTAGCGGGGAGCTCCTACAATGAGCAGTTCTTC. Translating gives CASSTGLAGSSYNEQFF.